The sequence of this T cell receptor beta chain was determined in a study of shared clonotypes between healthy human individuals. TCRdb's copy holds only in-frame clones and misses some; the assay was immunoSEQ multiplex PCR. The sample includes some 2,000,000 clones, 95% of them seen just once. This CDR3 spans 14 amino acids. Trimming pared 5 bases from V and 2 bases from J, leaving 13 bases between. Germline V CDR1 and CDR2: SGHVS, FQNEAQ. Sequencing used naive CD4+ T cells sorted from blood. Subset described: CD45RA+ positively selected. The source of this sequence is a young man in good health. The V gene is TRBV7-8, the J gene TRBJ2-7; D remains ambiguous. The CDR3 bases are TGTGCCAGCAGCGGGTTAGGGCAAACCTACGAGCAGTACTTC. Its translation is CASSGLGQTYEQYF. Complete variable domain (other parts from reference TRBV7-8 and TRBJ2-7): GAGVSQSPRYKVAKRGQDVALRCDPISGHVSLFWYQQALGQGPEFLTYFQNEAQLDKSGLPSDRFFAERPEGSVSTLKIQRTQQEDSAVYLCASSGLGQTYEQYFGPGTRLTVT.